A single sample gave rise to the 12 T cell receptor beta chains below, sequenced in a study of response to subunit inactivated influenza vaccine. Via MiXCR, TCRdb re-called the RT-PCR reads, giving one row per CDR3 protein. Of some 500,000 distinct CDR3 sequences listed, approximately 16% are singletons. This material consisted of CD4+ T cells sorted from PBMCs, taken 23 to 25 months after vaccination. Every receptor here comes from a man in his fifties or sixties who received an inactivated influenza vaccine.

This rearrangement joins TRBV28 to TRBJ1-5; 7 bases match TRBD1. The CDR3 runs to 16 residues. The ends lost 5 bases at V and 1 base at J; junction bases unmatched: 8. The germline V gene has CDR1 MDHEN and CDR2 SYDVKM. As DNA, the CDR3 is TGTGCCAGCAGTGGGACGACAGGGTTGAGCAATCAGCCCCAGCATTTT. Protein product: CASSGTTGLSNQPQHF.

The chain joins TRBV4-3 to TRBJ1-1; possible D gene TRBD1, 5 bases. The germline V gene has CDR1 LGHNA and CDR2 YSLEER. Trimming stripped 7 bases from V and 1 base from J, with 16 bases between. This CDR3 region has 15 residues. The CDR3 here is CASTSSPQGNTEAFF. The CDR3 DNA reads as TGCGCCAGCACCTCAAGCCCTCAGGGGAACACTGAAGCTTTCTTT.

This clonotype was detected only a few times. The V gene is TRBV20-1, the J gene TRBJ1-1, with TRBD1 as a possible D gene (6 bases). The ends were cut back, 2 bases at V and 3 bases at J, with 10 bases in the middle. CDR1 is DFQATT, CDR2 SNEGSKA, per germline (reference sequence). CDR3 length: 13 amino acids. CDR3 in DNA: TGCAGTGCTAGATCTACAGGGTACACTGAAGCTTTCTTT. This sequence encodes CSARSTGYTEAFF.

V usage is TRBV28 and J usage is TRBJ2-3; D might be TRBD2 (6 bases). The CDR3 has 14 amino acids. The V gene's germline CDR1 is MDHEN and CDR2 SYDVKM. V was pared by 7 bases and J by 4 bases, with 15 bases between. The CDR3: CASTSGSSADTQYF. The CDR3 DNA follows: TGTGCCAGCACCTCTGGTTCTAGCGCAGATACGCAGTATTTT.

This clonotype was seen ten or more times. The J gene is TRBJ2-7, the V gene TRBV28; no clear D gene. Per germline, CDR1 MDHEN and CDR2 SYDVKM. The germline V and J ends were trimmed by 3 bases and 2 bases, with 11 bases remaining between them. The length of the CDR3 is 14 residues. The CDR3 sequence is CASSFVPGPYEQYF. The CDR3 nucleotides are TGTGCCAGCAGTTTTGTTCCCGGACCCTACGAGCAGTACTTC. The complete variable domain, with remaining parts taken from reference TRBV28 and TRBJ2-7, reads DVKVTQSSRYLVKRTGEKVFLECVQDMDHENMFWYRQDPGLGLRLIYFSYDVKMKEKGDIPEGYSVSREKKERFSLILESASTNQTSMYLCASSFVPGPYEQYFGPGTRLTVT.

This clonotype was counted only a few times. The CDR3 region has the DNA TGTGCCAGCAGCTTCCAGCGATCTAGCACAGATACGCAGTATTTT. Protein: CASSFQRSSTDTQYF. The gene calls are TRBV7-8 and TRBJ2-3; no reliable D call. V lost 3 bases, J lost 0 bases, and 10 bases lay in between. This CDR3 has 15 residues. Germline CDR1 and CDR2: SGHVS and FQNEAQ.

This clonotype was observed at least ten times. The chain is built from TRBV10-3 and TRBJ1-5; possible D gene TRBD1, 5 bases. Germline-derived CDR1 and CDR2 are ENHRY and SYGVKD. The V end lost 5 bases, the J end lost 2 bases, and 13 bases lay between the germline ends. The CDR3 length is 15 residues. The CDR3 loop reads CAISTRDARNQPQHF. For the CDR3, the DNA is TGTGCCATCAGTACCCGGGACGCACGCAATCAGCCCCAGCATTTT.

J is TRBJ2-4 and V is TRBV11-2; D gene uncertain. CDR1 SGHAT and CDR2 FQNNGV come from the germline V gene. Trimming pared 6 bases from V and 0 bases from J, leaving 15 bases between. This CDR3 region has 16 residues. The CDR3 DNA reads TGTGCCAGCAGTTCAGGTGGCCTACTAGCCAAAAACATTCAGTACTTC. Translated, it gives CASSSGGLLAKNIQYF.

V usage is TRBV28 and J usage is TRBJ2-2; no definite D call. V was clipped by 1 base and J by 6 bases, with 9 bases between them. Germline CDR1 MDHEN, CDR2 SYDVKM. There are 14 residues in the CDR3. CDR3 bases: TGTGCCAGCAGTTTATCAGTAAAGGCCGGGGAGCTGTTTTTT. As protein: CASSLSVKAGELFF.

This clonotype came up a few times. The chain uses TRBV4-3 and TRBJ2-3; a possible D gene is TRBD1 (5 bases). V lost 1 base and J 6 bases, leaving 17 bases between the germline ends. CDR3 length equals 16 residues. CDR1 and CDR2 (germline): LGHNA, YSLEER. Written as DNA, the CDR3 is TGCGCCAGCAGCCAAGCCGCCTCAGGGAATAAGGATACGCAGTATTTT. Translating it yields CASSQAASGNKDTQYF.

At least ten counts were recorded for this clonotype. The chain uses TRBV12-3 or TRBV12-4 and TRBJ2-4; either TRBD1 or TRBD2 may supply D (5 bases each). V was pared by 7 bases and J by 4 bases, with 14 bases between. CDR3 length: 14 residues. Written as DNA, the CDR3 is TGTGCCAGCACCAGAGGGGCAGGGAAAAACATTCAGTACTTC. This codes for CASTRGAGKNIQYF.

V gene TRBV27 combines with J gene TRBJ2-6, with D tentatively TRBD2 (5 bases). The CDR3 loop spans 15 amino acids. Trimming left V 6 bases short and J 0 bases short, with 9 bases between. Germline V gene data show CDR1 as MNHEY and CDR2 as SMNVEV (reference sequence). The CDR3 here is CASRLVHSGANVLTF. DNA of the CDR3: TGTGCCAGCAGACTAGTTCACTCTGGGGCCAACGTCCTGACTTTC.